What follows is one T cell receptor beta chain and its context. Trimming shortened V by 7 bases and J by 4 bases, and 18 bases separated the two germline ends. The CDR3 is 15 amino acids. Per the germline V gene, CDR1 is KGHDR and CDR2 is SFDVKD. These data come from a study of blood T cell repertoires in COVID-19. Repertoires were generated with immunoSEQ multiplex PCR, while TCRdb's copy carries only in-frame clones and drops some. The sample records about 25,000 clones, about 89% being singletons. Sequenced input: peripheral blood. This TCR came from a man aged 65 to 85 with active COVID-19. V usage is TRBV24-1 and J usage is TRBJ2-5, with a possible D match to TRBD1 (6 bases). The CDR3 sequence is CATSSGQSASETQYF. The CDR3, as DNA: TGTGCCACCAGCTCTGGACAGAGCGCTTCAGAGACCCAGTACTTC.